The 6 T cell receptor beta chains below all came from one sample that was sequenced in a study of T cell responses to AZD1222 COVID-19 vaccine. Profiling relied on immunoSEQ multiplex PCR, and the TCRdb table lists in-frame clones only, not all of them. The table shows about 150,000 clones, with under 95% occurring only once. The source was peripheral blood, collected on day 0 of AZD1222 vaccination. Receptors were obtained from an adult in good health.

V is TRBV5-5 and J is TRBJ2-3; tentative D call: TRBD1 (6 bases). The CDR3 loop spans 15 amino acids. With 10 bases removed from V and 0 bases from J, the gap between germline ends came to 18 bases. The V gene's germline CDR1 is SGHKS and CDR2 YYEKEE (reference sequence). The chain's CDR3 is CAGQQGIASTDTQYF. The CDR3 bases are TGTGCCGGACAACAGGGAATAGCTAGCACAGATACGCAGTATTTT.

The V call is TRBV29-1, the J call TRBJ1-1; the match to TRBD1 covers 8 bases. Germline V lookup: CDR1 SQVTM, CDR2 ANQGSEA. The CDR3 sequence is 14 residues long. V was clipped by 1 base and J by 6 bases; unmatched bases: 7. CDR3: CSVEVAQGAAEAFF. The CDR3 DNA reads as TGCAGCGTTGAAGTAGCCCAGGGGGCTGCTGAAGCTTTCTTT.

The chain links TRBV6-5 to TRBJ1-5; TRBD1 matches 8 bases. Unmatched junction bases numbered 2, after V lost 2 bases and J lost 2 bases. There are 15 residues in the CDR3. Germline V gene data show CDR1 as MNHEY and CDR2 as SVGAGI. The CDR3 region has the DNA TGTGCCAGCAGTTACACACAGGGGGGCAATCAGCCCCAGCATTTT. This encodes CASSYTQGGNQPQHF.

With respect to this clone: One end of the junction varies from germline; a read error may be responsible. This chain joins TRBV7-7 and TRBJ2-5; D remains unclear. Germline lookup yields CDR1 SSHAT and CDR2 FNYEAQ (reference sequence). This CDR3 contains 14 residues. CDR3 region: CASSPRTVQETQYF. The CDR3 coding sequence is TGTGCTAGCAGCCCTCGGACGGTCCAAGAGACCCAGTACTTC.

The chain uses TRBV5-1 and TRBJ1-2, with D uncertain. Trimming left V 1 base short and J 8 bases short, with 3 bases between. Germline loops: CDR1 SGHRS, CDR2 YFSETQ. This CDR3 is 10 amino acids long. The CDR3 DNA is TGCGCCAGCAGCTTGAGCGGCTACACCTTC. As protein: CASSLSGYTF. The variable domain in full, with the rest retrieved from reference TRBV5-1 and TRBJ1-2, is KAGVTQTPRYLIKTRGQQVTLSCSPISGHRSVSWYQQTPGQGLQFLFEYFSETQRNKGNFPGRFSGRQFSNSRSEMNVSTLELGDSALYLCASSLSGYTFGSGTRLTVV.

The CDR3 DNA follows: TGTGCCAGCAGCAGCTCCCGGGACAGGGCCCTAGTAGCTTTCTTT. Its protein is CASSSSRDRALVAFF. V usage is TRBV21-1 and J usage is TRBJ1-1; the table's D gene call, TRBD1, was not cross checked with the DNA. TRBV21-1 is classified as a pseudogene. The CDR3 spans 15 residues.